This entry features one TCR beta chain sequence. This clonotype was detected ten times or more. Its cognate antigen has yet to be identified. No quality values exist for individual bases; no much larger clone is one base distant. Libraries of naive CD8 T cells were generated from about 19,000 to 1,100,000 sorted cells, with 10%, 30% or 50% of the purified RNA used. Naive CD8 T cells, defined as CD8+CD4-CCR7+CD45RA+, were FACS-sorted into RLT Plus buffer on a BD FACSAria II. Detection sensitivity was tested by spiking Jurkat RNA equal to 9 to 10 TCR copies' worth into samples containing about 20,000-1,000,000 naive CD8 T cells. CD8 T cells were enriched with RosetteSep CD8+ T Cell Enrichment Cocktail and Ficoll-Paque, followed by ACK red cell lysis. The sample belongs to a study of molecular identifiers for immune sequencing clone quantification (dated by TCRdb to between 2017 and 2018). With respect to the entire study: For a replicate experiment, the RNA from either approximately 20,000 or 100,000 naive CD8 T cells was divided into five aliquots, and four of those aliquots went on to sequencing. This methods study used CD8 T cells to benchmark TCR RNA copy counting and molecular-identifier clustering-based TCR repertoire sequencing (MIDCIRS). Study-wide conclusions, independent of this receptor: When barcode sub-clustering was left out, chimeric consensus sequences inflated TCR diversity, with chimeras reaching as high as 47%. Identical TCR molecules sharing a barcode could cause highly expanded clone sizes to be underestimated. Modeling indicated approximately 3.1 TCR RNA copies recovered per cell, compared with approximately 10 by digital PCR, which implies a capture efficiency of around 31%. Spiked-in Jurkat TCR RNA equal to a single cell's worth was reported to be detectable even within one million naive CD8 T cells. Naive libraries contained spiked-in Jurkat TCR RNA (roughly 10 copies' worth), which is not part of the donor repertoire. In CMV-specific effector cells, over 99% of molecules were held by clones above 20 RNA copies, whereas under 1% of molecules were held by such clones in naive cells.

Measured from the cysteine to the phenylalanine, the CDR3 is 13 residues long. Here the CDR3 DNA is all that survives: 39 bases in frame from base 1. Trimming removed 4 bases from V and 0 bases from J, leaving 10 bases between the germline ends. CDR1 and CDR2 (SQVTM, ANQGSEA) derive from the germline V gene. Libraries were constructed by PCR. Sequencer: NextSeq 500. Preparation of bulk TCR libraries followed a previously described approach, with the TCR primers listed in Table S5. The Qiagen AllPrep DNA/RNA kit was used to purify total RNA. Before analysis, reads from multiple sequencing runs of the same library were pooled. The source study handled its data this way. Reads were retained only if an exact TCR constant sequence was present, and the retained reads were trimmed to 150 nt and grouped according to their 12-nt molecular barcodes. Within each barcode group, reads were sub-clustered at a 15% Levenshtein threshold, and quality-weighted consensus sequences were built per RNA molecule. Non-functional sequences were removed, as were lower-count sequences one edit away from another. On the basis of fitting two negative binomial distributions, barcode sub-clusters with fewer than 20% of the maximum read count were discarded. Using fastp trimming at Q25 and MiXCR clonotype assembly, TCRdb reanalyzed the public sequencing data and kept in-frame beta chains. Each entry is one CDR3 protein sequence, shown with its most common DNA and genes. None of the V and J calls come from the authors' own analysis; TCRdb made them. This sample is represented by under 800,000 distinct CDR3 sequences; roughly 23% of them were singletons. 0.78% of the sample belongs to the ten largest clones.

The chain was built from TRBV29-1 and TRBJ2-7; no D gene can be assigned with confidence. Material: naive CD8+ T cells from blood, with Jurkat cell RNA spiked in. In the paper's terms, the cell subset or site label means: FACS-sorted CD8+CD4-CCR7+CD45RA+ naive T cells. The source is a human donor in good health. Some libraries in this study had Jurkat cell RNA spiked in. The DNA is TGCAGCGTTGTCCTCGGCCACTCCTACGAGCAGTACTTC. This sequence encodes CSVVLGHSYEQYF.